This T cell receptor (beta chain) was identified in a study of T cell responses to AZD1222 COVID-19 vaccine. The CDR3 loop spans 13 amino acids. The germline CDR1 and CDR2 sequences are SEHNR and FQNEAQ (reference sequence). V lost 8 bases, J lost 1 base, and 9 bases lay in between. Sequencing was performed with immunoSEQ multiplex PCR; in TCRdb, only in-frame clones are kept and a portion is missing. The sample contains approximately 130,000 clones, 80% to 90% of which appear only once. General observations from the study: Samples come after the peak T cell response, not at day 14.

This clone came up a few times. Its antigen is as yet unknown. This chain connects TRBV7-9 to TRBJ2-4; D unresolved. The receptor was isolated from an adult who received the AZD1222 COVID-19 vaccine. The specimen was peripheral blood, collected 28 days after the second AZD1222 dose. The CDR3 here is CASLPDAKNIQYF. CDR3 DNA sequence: TGTGCCAGCTTACCGGATGCCAAAAACATTCAGTACTTC.